This T cell receptor (beta chain) was sequenced during a study of blood T cells in healthy people across ages. Whole-study context: In model experiments, template switching was able to capture about one barcoded beta molecule for every two T cells that were present. The study, taken as a whole, reports: There were more naive CD4+ cells and higher diversity in long-lived donors than in aged donors. Any changes in expanded clonotypes were possibly confounded, as donor CMV status remained unknown.

As for this clonotype: The target antigen is unknown.

With a J-beta primer mix and a sample-barcoded 5' primer, a second PCR ran about 7 to 12 cycles. Each cDNA molecule was tagged by a template-switch adaptor with 12 random nucleotides. TCRdb recomputed calls from the 5' RACE reads with MiXCR, one row per CDR3 protein. The sample lists about 1.6 million distinct CDR3 sequences, about 32% occurring once. V lost 6 bases to trimming and J lost 1 base, with 18 bases between them. This CDR3 contains 16 residues. CDR1 and CDR2 (germline): SGHVS, FQNEAQ. V gene TRBV7-8 combines with J gene TRBJ2-5; TRBD1 is a possible D gene (8 bases). This sequence originates from a woman in her twenties or thirties in good health. The sample taken for sequencing was blood. The CDR3 reads CASRATYRGGQETQYF. In nucleotides, the CDR3 is TGTGCCAGCAGAGCTACCTACAGGGGGGGCCAAGAGACCCAGTACTTC.